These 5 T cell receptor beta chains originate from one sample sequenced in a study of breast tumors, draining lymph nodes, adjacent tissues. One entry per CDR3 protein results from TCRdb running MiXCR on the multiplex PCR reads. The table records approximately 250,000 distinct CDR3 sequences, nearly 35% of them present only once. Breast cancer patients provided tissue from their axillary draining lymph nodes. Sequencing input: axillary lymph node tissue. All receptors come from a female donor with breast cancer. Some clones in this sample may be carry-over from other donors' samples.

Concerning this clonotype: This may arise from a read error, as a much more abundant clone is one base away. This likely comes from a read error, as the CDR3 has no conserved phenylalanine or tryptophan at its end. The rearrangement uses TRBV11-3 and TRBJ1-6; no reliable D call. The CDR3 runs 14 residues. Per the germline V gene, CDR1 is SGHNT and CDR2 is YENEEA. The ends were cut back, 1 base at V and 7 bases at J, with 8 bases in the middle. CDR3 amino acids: CASSLGLQNSPLHL. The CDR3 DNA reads TGTGCCAGCAGCTTAGGCCTTCAAAATTCACCCCTCCACCTT.

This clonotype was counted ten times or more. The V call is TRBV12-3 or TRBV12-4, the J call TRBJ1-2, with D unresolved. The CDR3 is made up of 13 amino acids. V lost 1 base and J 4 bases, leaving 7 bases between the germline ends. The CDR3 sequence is CASSLGPIYGYTF. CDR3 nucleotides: TGTGCCAGCAGTTTAGGGCCAATCTATGGCTACACCTTC.

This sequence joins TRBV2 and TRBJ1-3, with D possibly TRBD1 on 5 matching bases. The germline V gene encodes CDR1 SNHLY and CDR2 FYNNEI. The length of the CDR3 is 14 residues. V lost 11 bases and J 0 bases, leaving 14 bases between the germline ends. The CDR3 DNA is TGTGCCGGACACGATTCAAGCTCTGGAAACACCATATATTTT. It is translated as CAGHDSSSGNTIYF.

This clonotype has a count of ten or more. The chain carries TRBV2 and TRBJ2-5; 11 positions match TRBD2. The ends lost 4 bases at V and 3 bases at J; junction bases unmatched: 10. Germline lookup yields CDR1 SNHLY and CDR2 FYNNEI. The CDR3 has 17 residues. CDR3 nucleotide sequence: TGTGCCAGCAGTGTACACCCCCTAGCGGGGGGAAAAGAGACCCAGTACTTC. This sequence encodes CASSVHPLAGGKETQYF.

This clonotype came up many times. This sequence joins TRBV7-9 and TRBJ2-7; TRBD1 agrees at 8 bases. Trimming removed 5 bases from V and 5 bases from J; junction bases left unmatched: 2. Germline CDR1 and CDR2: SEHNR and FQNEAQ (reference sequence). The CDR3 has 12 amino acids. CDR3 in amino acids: CASSQQGDEQYF. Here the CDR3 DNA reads TGTGCCAGCAGCCAACAGGGGGACGAGCAGTACTTC.